One sample yielded the 32 T cell receptor beta chains listed below, sequenced in a study of cytomegalovirus exposure and HLA in healthy donors. Assay used: immunoSEQ multiplex PCR; TCRdb lists only in-frame clones, some missing. This sample has some 290,000 clones, with roughly 86% found just once. Sequencing was done on a sample of PBMCs. These receptors came from a man aged 25-45 years in good health and CMV-seronegative.

V is TRBV27 and J is TRBJ2-3; 12 bases agree with TRBD2. Germline V gene lookup returns CDR1 MNHEY and CDR2 SMNVEV (reference sequence). The CDR3 is 15 amino acids. V shed 6 bases and J 5 bases; nucleotides not matched to a gene: 6. The CDR3 sequence is CASSPPGLAGDTQYF. The DNA of the CDR3 is TGTGCCAGCAGCCCTCCGGGACTAGCGGGAGATACGCAGTATTTT.

The CDR3: CASSLLGGGASEQFF. CDR3 bases: TGTGCCAGCAGCTTACTTGGCGGGGGGGCCTCTGAGCAGTTCTTC. This sequence joins TRBV11-2 and TRBJ2-1; TRBD2 matches at 9 bases. Germline lookup yields CDR1 SGHAT and CDR2 FQNNGV. This CDR3 spans 15 amino acids. V dropped 2 bases and J dropped 9; count of bases not matched to a gene: 8.

DNA of the CDR3: TGTGCCAGCTCACCGGAGTTGTCCAGGGGAACCTACGAGCAGTACTTC. Residues: CASSPELSRGTYEQYF. This chain joins TRBV18 and TRBJ2-7, with D perhaps matching TRBD1 (6 bases). The CDR3 is 16 residues long. The germline gives CDR1 KGHSH, CDR2 LQKENI. Trimming took 3 bases from V and 2 from J, leaving 17 bases between them.

The chain joins TRBV19 to TRBJ1-3; D is perhaps TRBD1 (5 bases). The ends were cut back, 3 bases at V and 4 bases at J, with 13 bases in the middle. Per the germline V gene, CDR1 is LNHDA and CDR2 is SQIVND (reference sequence). This CDR3 has 15 amino acids. This CDR3 is CASSIDSYKGNTIYF. The CDR3 DNA reads as TGTGCCAGTAGTATCGACAGCTACAAGGGAAACACCATATATTTT.

This chain joins TRBV6-6 and TRBJ1-6; D may be TRBD1 (5 bases). The CDR3 totals 15 residues. V lost 5 bases and J lost 5, with 13 bases in between. The germline gives CDR1 MNHNY, CDR2 SVGAGI (reference sequence). The CDR3 DNA is TGTGCCAGCAGTAGGGGTCTCAAGGATAATTCACCCCTCCACTTT. It codes for CASSRGLKDNSPLHF.

CDR3 region: CASSLATGGYEQYF. CDR3 in DNA: TGTGCCAGCAGTTTAGCCACCGGAGGCTACGAGCAGTACTTC. This chain uses TRBV27 with TRBJ2-7; weak D call: TRBD2 (5 bases). CDR1 is MNHEY, CDR2 SMNVEV, per germline (reference sequence). V shed 2 bases and J shed 3 bases, with 11 bases lying between them. The CDR3 length is 14 residues.

V usage is TRBV6-5 and J usage is TRBJ1-2, with TRBD1 matching 10 bases. CDR1 is MNHEY, CDR2 SVGAGI, per germline. The junction had 10 bases not matched to a gene; V was cut back by 6 bases and J by 6 bases. CDR3 length: 15 residues. Written as DNA, the CDR3 is TGTGCCAGCAGCCCCCGGGGACAGGGGAAGGATGGCTACACCTTC. This translates into CASSPRGQGKDGYTF.

This rearrangement joins TRBV7-9 to TRBJ2-1; a weak D match, TRBD2 (6 bases). CDR3 length: 13 residues. V lost 6 bases, J lost 5 bases, and 11 bases lay in between. The germline V gene encodes CDR1 SEHNR and CDR2 FQNEAQ (reference sequence). CDR3 loop: CASSRDFHNEQFF. CDR3 nucleotide sequence: TGTGCCAGCAGTAGGGACTTCCACAATGAGCAGTTCTTC.

This clone showed up just a few times. The V call is TRBV5-6, the J call TRBJ1-2, with TRBD1 matching over 9 bases. Trimming removed 3 bases from V and 6 bases from J; junction bases left unmatched: 9. Germline-derived CDR1 and CDR2 are SGHDT and YYEEEE. This CDR3 comprises 15 residues. The CDR3 reads CASSWTGEHADGYTF. The CDR3 nucleotides are TGTGCCAGCAGCTGGACAGGGGAGCATGCCGATGGCTACACCTTC.

This chain links TRBV7-2 with TRBJ1-2; D is unresolved. The V gene's germline CDR1 is SGHTA and CDR2 FQGNSA. The CDR3 is 13 residues long. V dropped 0 bases and J dropped 4 bases, with 6 bases sitting between them. CDR3 protein: CASSLAGTYGYTF. CDR3 DNA: TGTGCCAGCAGCTTAGCGGGCACCTATGGCTACACCTTC.

The chain couples TRBV27 to TRBJ2-1, with 9 bases lining up with TRBD1. This CDR3 has 16 residues. Per germline, CDR1 MNHEY and CDR2 SMNVEV (reference sequence). With 4 bases clipped from V and 6 bases from J, the junction kept 10 bases outside the gene matches. CDR3 protein: CASSSPGTGSFNEQFF. CDR3 coding DNA: TGTGCCAGCAGTTCTCCCGGGACAGGGTCTTTCAATGAGCAGTTCTTC.

This chain joins TRBV5-1 and TRBJ2-4; 9 positions agree with TRBD1. This CDR3 has 16 amino acids. Trimming cost V 0 bases and J 6 bases; bases outside gene matches: 7. The germline V gene has CDR1 SGHRS and CDR2 YFSETQ. CDR3 nucleotide sequence: TGCGCCAGCAGCTTGGAAACAGGGGGCCAGAGAAACATTCAGTACTTC. Protein sequence: CASSLETGGQRNIQYF.

This clone was counted once. CDR3 sequence: CASSLGGGLETQYF. In DNA, the CDR3 is TGTGCCAGCAGCCTTGGGGGGGGGCTAGAGACCCAGTACTTC. The rearrangement uses TRBV5-6 and TRBJ2-5; TRBD2 might be the D (7 bases). The ends were cut back, 4 bases at V and 4 bases at J, with 14 bases in the middle. Germline CDR1 SGHDT, CDR2 YYEEEE. The length of the CDR3 is 14 residues.

The V call is TRBV18, the J call TRBJ1-3; TRBD1 matches 7 bases. Germline-derived CDR1 and CDR2 are KGHSH and LQKENI. The trim removed 3 bases at V and 3 bases at J, leaving 2 bases unmatched. The CDR3 runs to 14 residues. For the CDR3, the DNA is TGTGCCAGCTCACCCGGGACAGATGGAAACACCATATATTTT. Amino acid sequence: CASSPGTDGNTIYF. The whole variable domain, filled in from reference TRBV18 and TRBJ1-3, reads NAGVMQNPRHLVRRRGQEARLRCSPMKGHSHVYWYRQLPEEGLKFMVYLQKENIIDESGMPKERFSAEFPKEGPSILRIQQVVRGDSAAYFCASSPGTDGNTIYFGEGSWLTVV.

The genes are TRBV14 and TRBJ2-7, with a possible D match to TRBD2 (5 bases). The length of the CDR3 is 14 residues. Trimming took 0 bases from V and 5 from J, leaving 11 bases between them. CDR1 and CDR2 (germline): SGHDN, FVKESK. CDR3: CASSQDWQRHEQYF. As DNA, the CDR3 is TGTGCCAGCAGCCAAGATTGGCAGCGGCACGAGCAGTACTTC.

The gene calls are TRBV18 and TRBJ1-5, with D perhaps matching TRBD1 (5 bases). Germline values: CDR1 KGHSH, CDR2 LQKENI. The CDR3 runs to 15 residues. Trimming pared 2 bases from V and 2 bases from J, leaving 10 bases between. The CDR3 nucleotides read TGTGCCAGCTCACCAACCGACAGTGGCAATCAGCCCCAGCATTTT. Protein product: CASSPTDSGNQPQHF.

V usage is TRBV7-2 and J usage is TRBJ1-6; D may be TRBD1 (6 bases). Germline V gene sequence: CDR1 SGHTA, CDR2 FQGNSA. The length of the CDR3 is 17 residues. Trimming took 5 bases from V and 10 from J, leaving 24 bases between them. Here the CDR3 DNA reads TGTGCCAGCAGCCCGGACACAACGCCAACGGGGGGCTCACCCCTCCACTTT. Protein: CASSPDTTPTGGSPLHF.

The chain carries TRBV5-6 and TRBJ1-2; maybe TRBD1 (6 bases). Germline V lookup: CDR1 SGHDT, CDR2 YYEEEE. The CDR3 covers 19 residues. Trimming took off 3 bases at V and 0 bases at J, with 24 bases between the two ends. CDR3 bases: TGTGCCAGCAGCTCCACGTCGCCCCGGACAGTAGACCCTAACTATGGCTACACCTTC. Translating gives CASSSTSPRTVDPNYGYTF.

V usage is TRBV7-9 and J usage is TRBJ2-7; 7 positions agree with TRBD1. The junction had 13 bases not matched to a gene; V was cut back by 4 bases and J by 4 bases. The CDR3 covers 16 residues. CDR1 is SEHNR, CDR2 FQNEAQ, per germline (reference sequence). This chain's CDR3 is CASSSRWTGGGYEQYF. The CDR3 bases are TGTGCCAGCAGCTCCAGGTGGACAGGTGGAGGTTACGAGCAGTACTTC.

V and J are TRBV19 and TRBJ2-1; 15 bases are a match to TRBD2. J gave up 10 bases and V 5 bases, and 6 bases lay outside the gene matches. Germline CDR1 and CDR2: LNHDA and SQIVND (reference sequence). The CDR3 is made up of 15 amino acids. CDR3 residues: CASSVRTSGGEEQFF. CDR3 DNA sequence: TGTGCCAGTAGTGTGAGGACTAGCGGGGGGGAAGAGCAGTTCTTC.

This clone was observed a single time. J is TRBJ1-1 and V is TRBV6-5, with D possibly matching TRBD1 (5 bases). Germline CDR1 is MNHEY and CDR2 is SVGAGI. Between the trimmed V and J ends, which lost 5 bases and 0 bases, there was a span of 10 bases. The CDR3 is 14 residues long. Here the CDR3 DNA reads TGTGCCAGCAGTGACAGTATTTTGAACACTGAAGCTTTCTTT. Amino acids: CASSDSILNTEAFF.

The J gene is TRBJ2-1, the V gene TRBV2, with TRBD2 identical over 13 bases. CDR3 size: 14 residues. Germline CDR1 SNHLY, CDR2 FYNNEI. J gave up 7 bases and V 8 bases, and 5 bases lay outside the gene matches. The CDR3 region has the DNA TGTGCCAGCGCAGGACTAGCGGGGGTTAATGAGCAGTTCTTC. Residues: CASAGLAGVNEQFF.

V gene TRBV29-1 combines with J gene TRBJ2-3; D is unclear. CDR1 SQVTM and CDR2 ANQGSEA come from the germline V gene. The CDR3 loop spans 12 amino acids. Deletions cut 1 base from V and 4 bases from J, with 6 bases between. The CDR3 is CSVEGASDTQYF. CDR3 bases: TGCAGCGTTGAAGGGGCTTCAGATACGCAGTATTTT.

The chain employs TRBV4-2 and TRBJ2-5; D remains ambiguous. Trimming took 2 bases from V and 3 from J, leaving 10 bases between them. CDR3 size: 14 residues. The germline gives CDR1 LGHNA, CDR2 YNFKEQ. CDR3 DNA sequence: TGTGCCAGCAGCCAAAAGAGATTCGAAGAGACCCAGTACTTC. Translation: CASSQKRFEETQYF.

The chain combines TRBV13 with TRBJ2-2, with a weak D call TRBD1 (5 bases). Germline CDR1 and CDR2: PRHDT and FYEKMQ (reference sequence). The CDR3 runs 20 residues. V lost 1 base and J lost 3, with 24 bases in between. CDR3 nucleotides: TGTGCCAGCAGCTTAGCATTCCCAGGGCTCTCGACACCTCACACCGGGGAGCTGTTTTTT. It yields the protein CASSLAFPGLSTPHTGELFF.

The chain carries TRBV5-1 and TRBJ1-4; possibly TRBD1 for D (6 bases). V shed 3 bases and J shed 3 bases, with 15 bases lying between them. Germline lookup yields CDR1 SGHRS and CDR2 YFSETQ. The CDR3 contains 16 residues. Written as DNA, the CDR3 is TGCGCCAGCAGCTCGGTCACAGGGTCGGCTAATGAAAAACTGTTTTTT. Translating gives CASSSVTGSANEKLFF.

There are a few counts of this clone. V is TRBV12-5 and J is TRBJ1-1, with TRBD1 as a possible D gene (5 bases). From germline, CDR1 is LGHNT and CDR2 FRNRAP. The V end lost 8 bases, the J end lost 1 base, and 14 bases lay between the germline ends. This CDR3 comprises 14 residues. The CDR3 sequence: CASNGGATNTEAFF. The CDR3 region has the DNA TGTGCTAGTAACGGAGGGGCTACGAACACTGAAGCTTTCTTT.

DNA for the CDR3: TGTGCCAGTAGTATAGGGGCAGCTCCTAATGAAAAACTGTTTTTT. Translation gives CASSIGAAPNEKLFF. The rearrangement joins TRBV19 to TRBJ1-4; D is undetermined. Germline V CDR1 and CDR2: LNHDA, SQIVND (reference sequence). CDR3 length equals 15 residues. The V end was cut by 1 base, the J end by 3 bases, with 9 bases between.

The rearrangement links TRBV27 to TRBJ1-6, with 8 bases matching TRBD1. Germline CDR1 MNHEY, CDR2 SMNVEV (reference sequence). V lost 5 bases and J lost 7; bases outside the gene matches: 7. This CDR3 is built from 15 residues. The CDR3 coding sequence is TGTGCCAGCAGTCTAGGTTGGACAGGGAATTCACCCCTCCACTTT. It codes for CASSLGWTGNSPLHF.

V usage is TRBV10-2 and J usage is TRBJ2-1; 12 nucleotides match TRBD1. V shed 1 base and J 5 bases; nucleotides not matched to a gene: 3. Germline V gene lookup returns CDR1 WSHSY and CDR2 SAAADI. The CDR3 extends over 16 amino acids. This chain's CDR3 is CASSEWGQGANNEQFF. CDR3 coding DNA: TGCGCCAGCAGTGAGTGGGGACAGGGGGCAAACAATGAGCAGTTCTTC.

The gene calls are TRBV2 and TRBJ2-3; 10 nucleotides align to TRBD2. The V and J ends lost 7 bases and 5 bases, in that order; junction bases with no gene match: 6. Germline CDR1 and CDR2: SNHLY and FYNNEI. CDR3 length equals 14 residues. Here the CDR3 reads CASIWTSGRDTQYF. Here the CDR3 DNA reads TGTGCCAGCATTTGGACTAGCGGCAGAGATACGCAGTATTTT.

The sample holds a few counts of this clone. The CDR3 region has the DNA TGCGCCAGCAGCTTGGGGACTTCAGGTTTAAATGAAAAACTGTTTTTT. Protein sequence: CASSLGTSGLNEKLFF. The gene calls are TRBV5-1 and TRBJ1-4, with D unclear. V was cut by 0 bases and J by 5 bases, with 14 bases left in between. The germline gives CDR1 SGHRS, CDR2 YFSETQ. The CDR3 is 16 amino acids.